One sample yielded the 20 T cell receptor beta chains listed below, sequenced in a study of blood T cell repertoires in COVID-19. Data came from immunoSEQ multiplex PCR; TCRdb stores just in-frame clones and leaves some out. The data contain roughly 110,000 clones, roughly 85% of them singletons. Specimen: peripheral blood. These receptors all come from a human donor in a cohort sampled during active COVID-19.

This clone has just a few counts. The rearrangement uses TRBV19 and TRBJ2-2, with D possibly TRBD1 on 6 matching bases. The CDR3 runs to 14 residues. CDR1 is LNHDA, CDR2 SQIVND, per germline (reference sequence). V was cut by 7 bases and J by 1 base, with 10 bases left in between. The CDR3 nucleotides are TGTGCCAGTACTTTGACAGGGAACACCGGGGAGCTGTTTTTT. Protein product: CASTLTGNTGELFF.

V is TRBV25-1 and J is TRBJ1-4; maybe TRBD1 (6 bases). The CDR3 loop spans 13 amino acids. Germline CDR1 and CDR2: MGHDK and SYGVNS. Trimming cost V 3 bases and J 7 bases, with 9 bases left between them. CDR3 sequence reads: CASSDRGTEKLFF. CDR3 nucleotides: TGTGCCAGCAGTGACAGGGGAACTGAAAAACTGTTTTTT.

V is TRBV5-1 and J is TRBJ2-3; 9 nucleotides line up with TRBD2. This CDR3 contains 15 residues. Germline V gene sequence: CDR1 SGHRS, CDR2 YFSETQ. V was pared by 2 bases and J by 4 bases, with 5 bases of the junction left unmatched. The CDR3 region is CASSLAGGSADTQYF. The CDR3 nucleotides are TGCGCCAGCAGCTTAGCGGGGGGAAGCGCAGATACGCAGTATTTT.

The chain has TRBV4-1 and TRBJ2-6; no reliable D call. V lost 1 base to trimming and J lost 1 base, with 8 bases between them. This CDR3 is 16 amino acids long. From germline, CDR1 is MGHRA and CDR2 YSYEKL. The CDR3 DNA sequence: TGCGCCAGCAGCCAAGGCCGAGTGTCTGGGGCCAACGTCCTGACTTTC. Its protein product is CASSQGRVSGANVLTF.

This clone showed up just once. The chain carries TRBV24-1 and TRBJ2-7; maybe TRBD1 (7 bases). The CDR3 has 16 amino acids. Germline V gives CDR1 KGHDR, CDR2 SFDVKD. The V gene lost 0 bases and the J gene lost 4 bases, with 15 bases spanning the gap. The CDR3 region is CATSDLRVRGRYEQYF. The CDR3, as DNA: TGTGCCACCAGTGATTTGCGGGTCAGGGGGAGGTACGAGCAGTACTTC.

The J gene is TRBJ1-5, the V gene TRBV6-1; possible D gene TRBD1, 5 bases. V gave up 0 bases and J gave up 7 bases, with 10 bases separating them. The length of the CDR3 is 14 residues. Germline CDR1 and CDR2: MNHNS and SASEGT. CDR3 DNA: TGTGCCAGCAGTGAAGCGATGGGGCCCCAGCCCCAGCATTTT. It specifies CASSEAMGPQPQHF.

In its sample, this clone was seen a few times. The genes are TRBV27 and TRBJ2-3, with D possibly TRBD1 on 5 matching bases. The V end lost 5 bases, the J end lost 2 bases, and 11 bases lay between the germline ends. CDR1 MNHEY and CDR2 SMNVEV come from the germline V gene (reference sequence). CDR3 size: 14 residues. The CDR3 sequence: CASSTQGYTDTQYF. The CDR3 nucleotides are TGTGCCAGCAGTACGCAGGGTTACACAGATACGCAGTATTTT.

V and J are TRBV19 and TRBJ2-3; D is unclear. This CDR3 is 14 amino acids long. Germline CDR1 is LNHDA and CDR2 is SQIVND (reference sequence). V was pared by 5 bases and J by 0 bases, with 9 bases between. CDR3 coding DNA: TGTGCCAGTAGTCTCAGTCCTAGCACAGATACGCAGTATTTT. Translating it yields CASSLSPSTDTQYF.

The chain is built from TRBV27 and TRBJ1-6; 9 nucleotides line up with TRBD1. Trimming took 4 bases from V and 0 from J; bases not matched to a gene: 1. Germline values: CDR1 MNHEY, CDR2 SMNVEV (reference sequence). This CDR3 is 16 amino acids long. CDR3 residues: CASSWGQGSYNSPLHF. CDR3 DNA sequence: TGTGCCAGCAGTTGGGGACAGGGCTCCTATAATTCACCCCTCCACTTT.

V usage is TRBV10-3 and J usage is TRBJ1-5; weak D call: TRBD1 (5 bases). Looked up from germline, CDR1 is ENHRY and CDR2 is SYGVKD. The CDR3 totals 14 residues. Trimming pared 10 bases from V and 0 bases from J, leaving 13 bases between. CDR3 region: CANDSSNSNQPQHF. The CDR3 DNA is TGTGCCAACGACAGCAGTAATAGCAATCAGCCCCAGCATTTT.

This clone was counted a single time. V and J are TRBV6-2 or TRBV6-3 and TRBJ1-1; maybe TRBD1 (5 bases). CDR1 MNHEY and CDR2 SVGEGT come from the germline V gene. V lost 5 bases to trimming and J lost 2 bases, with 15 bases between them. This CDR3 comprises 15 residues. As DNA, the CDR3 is TGTGCCAGCAGTACACGGGGGGGTTTCAACACTGAAGCTTTCTTT. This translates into CASSTRGGFNTEAFF.

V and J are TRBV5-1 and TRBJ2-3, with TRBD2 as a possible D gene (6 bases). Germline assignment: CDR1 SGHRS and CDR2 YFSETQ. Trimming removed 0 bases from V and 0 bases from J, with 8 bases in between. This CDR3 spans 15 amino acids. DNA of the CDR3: TGCGCCAGCAGCTTGGGGGGGACTAGCACAGATACGCAGTATTTT. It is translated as CASSLGGTSTDTQYF.

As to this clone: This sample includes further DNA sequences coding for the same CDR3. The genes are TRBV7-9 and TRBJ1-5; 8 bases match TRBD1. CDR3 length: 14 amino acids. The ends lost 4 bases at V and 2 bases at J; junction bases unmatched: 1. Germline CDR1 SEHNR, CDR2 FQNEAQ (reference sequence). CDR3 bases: TGTGCCAGCAGCTCGGACAGGGGCAATCAGCCCCAGCATTTT. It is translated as CASSSDRGNQPQHF.

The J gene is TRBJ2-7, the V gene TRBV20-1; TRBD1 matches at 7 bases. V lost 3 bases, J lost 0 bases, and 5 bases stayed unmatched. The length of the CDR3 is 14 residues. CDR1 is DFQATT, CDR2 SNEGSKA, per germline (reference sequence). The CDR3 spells CSASKQGSSYEQYF. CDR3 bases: TGCAGTGCTAGTAAACAGGGGAGCTCCTACGAGCAGTACTTC.

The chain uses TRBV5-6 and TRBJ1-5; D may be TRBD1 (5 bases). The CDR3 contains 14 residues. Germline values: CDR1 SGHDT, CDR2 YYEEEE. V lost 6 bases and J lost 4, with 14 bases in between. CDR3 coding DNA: TGTGCCAGCACCAACTGGGGCGGAAATCAGCCCCAGCATTTT. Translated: CASTNWGGNQPQHF.

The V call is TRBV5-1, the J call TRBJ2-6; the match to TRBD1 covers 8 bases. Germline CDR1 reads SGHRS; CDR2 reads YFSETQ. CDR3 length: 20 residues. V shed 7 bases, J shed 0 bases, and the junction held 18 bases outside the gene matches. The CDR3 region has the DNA TGCGCCAGCCGACGACAGGGGTCTACTGTATTCTCCTCTGGGGCCAACGTCCTGACTTTC. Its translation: CASRRQGSTVFSSGANVLTF.

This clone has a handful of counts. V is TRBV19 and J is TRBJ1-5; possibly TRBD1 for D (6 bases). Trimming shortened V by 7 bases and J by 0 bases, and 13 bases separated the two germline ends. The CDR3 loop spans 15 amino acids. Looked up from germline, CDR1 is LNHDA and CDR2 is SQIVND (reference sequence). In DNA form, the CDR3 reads TGTGCCAGTAACGGACAGTCATATAGCAATCAGCCCCAGCATTTT. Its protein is CASNGQSYSNQPQHF.

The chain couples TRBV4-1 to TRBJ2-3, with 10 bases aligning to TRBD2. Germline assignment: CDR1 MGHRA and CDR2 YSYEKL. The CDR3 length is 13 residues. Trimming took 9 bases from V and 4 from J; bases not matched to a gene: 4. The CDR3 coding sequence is TGCGCCAGTCAGAGCGGGGGGGCAGATACGCAGTATTTT. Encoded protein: CASQSGGADTQYF.

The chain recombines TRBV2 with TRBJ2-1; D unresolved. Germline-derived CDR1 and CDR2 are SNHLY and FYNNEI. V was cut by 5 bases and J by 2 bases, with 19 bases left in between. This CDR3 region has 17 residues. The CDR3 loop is CASSLTSVLFTYNEQFF. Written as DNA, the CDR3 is TGTGCCAGCAGTTTAACTTCCGTCCTGTTTACCTACAATGAGCAGTTCTTC.

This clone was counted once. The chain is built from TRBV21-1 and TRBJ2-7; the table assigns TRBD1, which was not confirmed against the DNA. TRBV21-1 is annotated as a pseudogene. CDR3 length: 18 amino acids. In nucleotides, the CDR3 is TGTGCCAGCAGCAAAGAGACACGGGACAGGTCCCTCTCCTACGAGCAGTACTTC. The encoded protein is CASSKETRDRSLSYEQYF.